This note documents a single T cell receptor beta chain sequence. Antigen specificity is unknown. The sample comes from a study of T cell repertoires and HLA-DP antigens. On the study more broadly: Pre-culture CD4+ samples used roughly 1,300 ng DNA versus about 210 ng for CD137+CD4+ sorts.

CD4+ T cells were isolated untouched, approximately 98% pure. Broader study findings: Naive and memory CD4+ repertoires were not analysed separately.

Amplification used primers for 54 TRBV and 13 TRBJ segments. Only in-frame clones appear in the TCRdb table, and some are missing; sequencing was by immunoSEQ multiplex PCR. The table includes about 110,000 clones, about 91% detected once. The CDR3 extends over 13 amino acids. Germline V gene lookup returns CDR1 MNHEY and CDR2 SVGAGI. Deletions cut 4 bases from V and 3 bases from J, with 9 bases between. This sequence joins TRBV6-5 and TRBJ1-1, with D possibly matching TRBD1 (6 bases). Sequenced: CD4+ T cells from PBMCs. This TCR derives from a woman aged 18-35 years in good health and CMV-seronegative. The CDR3 sequence is CASSFHRDTEAFF. In nucleotides, the CDR3 is TGTGCCAGCAGTTTCCACAGGGACACTGAAGCTTTCTTT.